These T cell receptor beta chains were read from a single sample in a study of T cell repertoires in cytomegalovirus infection. Their antigens are not known. TCRdb reprocessed the reads via MiXCR and lists one record per CDR3 protein. This table holds about 110,000 distinct CDR3 sequences, around 28% found once. The specimen was CD8+ T cells from cultured PBMCs, collected from culture after CMV antigen stimulation. These receptors were taken from a human donor in good health (CMV status not recorded). Some clones in this sample may be carry-over from other donors' samples. CDR3s include the opening cysteine and the closing phenylalanine or tryptophan. The D gene is left open where the match is weak. Not all rows give a size; the values are once, few, many and, for expanded clones, a class.

cdr3_nt: TGTGCCAGCAGTTTCAGACAGGCCCGAAACCCCTACGAGCAGTACTTC
cdr3_aa: CASSFRQARNPYEQYF
v_call: TRBV27
clone_size: NA
d_call: NA
j_call: TRBJ2-7

cdr3_nt: TGTGCCAGCAGCGCAGGCTTACTGGATCAGGGAGGGACCCAGTACTTC
cdr3_aa: CASSAGLLDQGGTQYF
v_call: TRBV5-4
clone_size: NA
d_call: NA
j_call: TRBJ2-5

cdr3_nt: TGTGCCAGCAGCTTACCCGGACAGGGAGTCCACGAGCAGTACTTC
cdr3_aa: CASSLPGQGVHEQYF
v_call: TRBV7-6
clone_size: NA
d_call: TRBD1
j_call: TRBJ2-7

cdr3_nt: TGTGCCAGCAGCCAAGCCCAGGGGGGCTCCTACAATGAGCAGTTCTTC
cdr3_aa: CASSQAQGGSYNEQFF
v_call: TRBV4-2
clone_size: many
d_call: NA
j_call: TRBJ2-1

cdr3_nt: TGTGCCAGCAGCCAAGGCCTGGAGGGCAATGAGCAGTTCTTC
cdr3_aa: CASSQGLEGNEQFF
v_call: TRBV4-1
clone_size: NA
d_call: NA
j_call: TRBJ2-1

cdr3_nt: TGCAGCGTATCTACAGGGGGCACTGAAGCTTTCTTT
cdr3_aa: CSVSTGGTEAFF
v_call: TRBV29-1
clone_size: NA
d_call: TRBD1
j_call: TRBJ1-1

cdr3_nt: TGTGCCAGCAGCCCCGCGACAAACACCGGGGAGCTGTTTTTT
cdr3_aa: CASSPATNTGELFF
v_call: TRBV6-2/TRBV6-3
clone_size: NA
d_call: NA
j_call: TRBJ2-2

cdr3_nt: TGTGCCAGCATCTCCTTAGGGGAATCCGGGGAGCTGTTTTTT
cdr3_aa: CASISLGESGELFF
v_call: TRBV2
clone_size: few
d_call: NA
j_call: TRBJ2-2

cdr3_nt: TGTGCCAGCAGTGAAGTAGGATTCGGACAGGGGCCTGCTAATGAAAAACTGTTTTTT
cdr3_aa: CASSEVGFGQGPANEKLFF
v_call: TRBV2
clone_size: few
d_call: TRBD1
j_call: TRBJ1-4

cdr3_nt: TGTGCCAGCAGTCCACTGGGGCCTCAGCCCCAGCATTTT
cdr3_aa: CASSPLGPQPQHF
v_call: TRBV6-5
clone_size: NA
d_call: NA
j_call: TRBJ1-5

cdr3_nt: TGTGCCAGCAGTTTTGTTGGTCGCCGTTCCGACGAGCAGTACTTC
cdr3_aa: CASSFVGRRSDEQYF
v_call: TRBV12-3/TRBV12-4
clone_size: few
d_call: NA
j_call: TRBJ2-7

cdr3_nt: TGTGCCAGCAGTGAACGACAGGGCCTAGCCAAAAACATTCAGTACTTC
cdr3_aa: CASSERQGLAKNIQYF
v_call: TRBV2
clone_size: NA
d_call: TRBD1
j_call: TRBJ2-4

cdr3_nt: TGTGCCAGCAGCTTAGCTGGGTCGGTTCAGAACACTGAAGCTTTCTTT
cdr3_aa: CASSLAGSVQNTEAFF
v_call: TRBV7-8
clone_size: many
d_call: NA
j_call: TRBJ1-1

cdr3_nt: TGTGCCAGCAGCCCGTCGGGACTAGCGGAATACGAGCAGTACTTC
cdr3_aa: CASSPSGLAEYEQYF
v_call: TRBV7-2
clone_size: many
d_call: TRBD2
j_call: TRBJ2-7

cdr3_nt: TGTGCCAGCAGCCATACGAGGGAAGGTTCCTACGAGCAGTACTTC
cdr3_aa: CASSHTREGSYEQYF
v_call: TRBV7-9
clone_size: NA
d_call: NA
j_call: TRBJ2-7

cdr3_nt: TGTGCCAGTAGTCTCTGGGGGGGGGCTATTACCGGGGAGCTGTTTTTT
cdr3_aa: CASSLWGGAITGELFF
v_call: TRBV19
clone_size: NA
d_call: NA
j_call: TRBJ2-2

cdr3_nt: TGTGCCAGCAGCTTTCTGCAGGCCCAAGAGACCCAGTACTTC
cdr3_aa: CASSFLQAQETQYF
v_call: TRBV7-6
clone_size: many
d_call: NA
j_call: TRBJ2-5

cdr3_nt: TGTGCCAGCAGCCGCCCGGGACACAACTCCTACGAGCAGTACTTC
cdr3_aa: CASSRPGHNSYEQYF
v_call: TRBV4-2
clone_size: few
d_call: NA
j_call: TRBJ2-7

cdr3_nt: TGTGCCAGTGCCGACAGGGGTAGAACCGGGGAGCTGTTTTTT
cdr3_aa: CASADRGRTGELFF
v_call: TRBV19
clone_size: few
d_call: TRBD1
j_call: TRBJ2-2

cdr3_nt: TGCGCCAGCAGCTTGTCGCCACAGGGGGCCTCCTACGAGCAGTACTTC
cdr3_aa: CASSLSPQGASYEQYF
v_call: TRBV5-1
clone_size: few
d_call: TRBD1
j_call: TRBJ2-7

cdr3_nt: TGTGCCATCAGTGATAAAGCGGGGGGACCCCTAGCCAAAAACATTCAGTACTTC
cdr3_aa: CAISDKAGGPLAKNIQYF
v_call: TRBV10-3
clone_size: NA
d_call: TRBD2
j_call: TRBJ2-4

cdr3_nt: TGCGCCAGCAGTGAGGGTATTAAACCGAGGGAAGCTTTCTTT
cdr3_aa: CASSEGIKPREAFF
v_call: TRBV10-2
clone_size: few
d_call: NA
j_call: TRBJ1-1

cdr3_nt: TGTGCCATCAGTGAGGGACTAGGGGTCTACGAGCAGTACTTC
cdr3_aa: CAISEGLGVYEQYF
v_call: TRBV10-3
clone_size: NA
d_call: TRBD2
j_call: TRBJ2-7

cdr3_nt: TGTGCCAGCAGCTTAGTTATTCAAGAGACCCAGTACTTC
cdr3_aa: CASSLVIQETQYF
v_call: TRBV7-6
clone_size: many
d_call: NA
j_call: TRBJ2-5

cdr3_nt: TGTGCCAGCAGCTTAGATCGGACAGTCAACTACGAGCAGTACTTC
cdr3_aa: CASSLDRTVNYEQYF
v_call: TRBV11-2
clone_size: NA
d_call: NA
j_call: TRBJ2-7

cdr3_nt: TGTGCCAGCAGCTTAGGGACTAGCGGAAACACAGATACGCAGTATTTT
cdr3_aa: CASSLGTSGNTDTQYF
v_call: TRBV7-8
clone_size: few
d_call: TRBD2
j_call: TRBJ2-3

cdr3_nt: TGTGCCAGCAGTTACCTCCCGGGGGCCCCCGAGACCCAGTACTTC
cdr3_aa: CASSYLPGAPETQYF
v_call: TRBV6-5
clone_size: NA
d_call: NA
j_call: TRBJ2-5

cdr3_nt: TGTGAAAGCCGGGGGATCGAAAACATTCAGTACTTC
cdr3_aa: CESRGIENIQYF
v_call: TRBV7-6
clone_size: NA
d_call: NA
j_call: TRBJ2-4

cdr3_nt: TGCAGTGCTCGGACTAGCGGCTCCTACGAGCAGTACTTC
cdr3_aa: CSARTSGSYEQYF
v_call: TRBV20-1
clone_size: many
d_call: TRBD2
j_call: TRBJ2-7

cdr3_nt: TGTGCCAGCAGCTTGGGAAGGGAAACCTACGAGCAGTACTTC
cdr3_aa: CASSLGRETYEQYF
v_call: TRBV5-6
clone_size: NA
d_call: NA
j_call: TRBJ2-7

cdr3_nt: TGTGCCAGCCAGGTGGTCCCCACTGAAGCTTTCTTT
cdr3_aa: CASQVVPTEAFF
v_call: TRBV18
clone_size: many
d_call: NA
j_call: TRBJ1-1

cdr3_nt: TGCGCCAGCAGCCAGCCCCCAGGGGGGGATACGCAGTATTTT
cdr3_aa: CASSQPPGGDTQYF
v_call: TRBV4-1
clone_size: NA
d_call: NA
j_call: TRBJ2-3

cdr3_nt: TGTGCCAGCAGCCAACCCCCAAGCCGGGACTTAAACAATGAGCAGTTCTTC
cdr3_aa: CASSQPPSRDLNNEQFF
v_call: TRBV14
clone_size: few
d_call: NA
j_call: TRBJ2-1

cdr3_nt: TGTGCCAGCAGCTTAGAAGTGGGACAGGGGGCGACCTATAATTCACCCCTCCACTTT
cdr3_aa: CASSLEVGQGATYNSPLHF
v_call: TRBV7-6
clone_size: many
d_call: TRBD1
j_call: TRBJ1-6

cdr3_nt: TGTGCCAGCAGTTCCTCTTCAGGGACTAGCCTGGAGACCCAGTACTTC
cdr3_aa: CASSSSSGTSLETQYF
v_call: TRBV12-3/TRBV12-4
clone_size: many
d_call: TRBD2
j_call: TRBJ2-5

cdr3_nt: TGTGCCAGCAGCCCTTATAGCGGGGACGAGACCCAGTACTTC
cdr3_aa: CASSPYSGDETQYF
v_call: TRBV7-2
clone_size: NA
d_call: TRBD2
j_call: TRBJ2-5

cdr3_nt: TGTGCCAGCAGTTTAGCAATCAGACAGGGGGTGAACACTGAAGCTTTCTTT
cdr3_aa: CASSLAIRQGVNTEAFF
v_call: TRBV12-3/TRBV12-4
clone_size: few
d_call: TRBD1
j_call: TRBJ1-1

cdr3_nt: TGTGCCTGGATCCCGGGACAGACTTCCGAGGCTAATGAAAAACTGTTTTTT
cdr3_aa: CAWIPGQTSEANEKLFF
v_call: TRBV30
clone_size: many
d_call: TRBD1
j_call: TRBJ1-4

cdr3_nt: TGTGCCAGCAAGCAAGGCGCCAGCAGCACTGAAGCTTTCTTT
cdr3_aa: CASKQGASSTEAFF
v_call: TRBV2
clone_size: NA
d_call: NA
j_call: TRBJ1-1

cdr3_nt: TGTGCCAGCAGCTTGGCGGGGGCCACACAAGAGACCCAGTACTTC
cdr3_aa: CASSLAGATQETQYF
v_call: TRBV7-2
clone_size: many
d_call: NA
j_call: TRBJ2-5

cdr3_nt: TGTGCCAGTGGGATCCGGGCAGACGTCCCCGGCTCCTATAATTCACCCCTCCACTTT
cdr3_aa: CASGIRADVPGSYNSPLHF
v_call: TRBV19
clone_size: NA
d_call: NA
j_call: TRBJ1-6

cdr3_nt: TGTGCCAGCAGCCACCCGGGGATGTCGGGGCAGAACGAGCAGTACTTC
cdr3_aa: CASSHPGMSGQNEQYF
v_call: TRBV7-9
clone_size: many
d_call: NA
j_call: TRBJ2-7

cdr3_nt: TGCGCCAGCAGCTTGTACTCGGGGGGTCAGACTGAAGCTTTCTTT
cdr3_aa: CASSLYSGGQTEAFF
v_call: TRBV5-1
clone_size: NA
d_call: NA
j_call: TRBJ1-1

cdr3_nt: TGTGCCAGCCCCGGGACTAGCGGAATTCCTAGCACAGATACGCAGTATTTT
cdr3_aa: CASPGTSGIPSTDTQYF
v_call: TRBV19
clone_size: few
d_call: TRBD2
j_call: TRBJ2-3

cdr3_nt: TGTGCCAGCAGTTTCCAGGGGGCGAGGACCGGGGAGCTGTTTTTT
cdr3_aa: CASSFQGARTGELFF
v_call: TRBV27
clone_size: few
d_call: TRBD1
j_call: TRBJ2-2

cdr3_nt: TGCAGTGCTAGAGAAGGGTCTCTCGGCTACACCTTC
cdr3_aa: CSAREGSLGYTF
v_call: TRBV20-1
clone_size: NA
d_call: NA
j_call: TRBJ1-2

cdr3_nt: TGTGCCAGCAGCCAACACCGACTCAGGGGCCCGGTAGACACCATATATTTT
cdr3_aa: CASSQHRLRGPVDTIYF
v_call: TRBV7-9
clone_size: NA
d_call: NA
j_call: TRBJ1-3

cdr3_nt: TGTGCCAGCAGTTTCAGCGGGCTTGAAGAAGCTTTCTTT
cdr3_aa: CASSFSGLEEAFF
v_call: TRBV28
clone_size: NA
d_call: NA
j_call: TRBJ1-1

cdr3_nt: TGTGCCAGCAGCACGCGGACAGGGATGGACGAGCAGTTCTTC
cdr3_aa: CASSTRTGMDEQFF
v_call: TRBV11-2
clone_size: NA
d_call: TRBD1
j_call: TRBJ2-1

cdr3_nt: TGTGCCAGCAGCCCGACAGGGGGTGATCAGCCCCAGCATTTT
cdr3_aa: CASSPTGGDQPQHF
v_call: TRBV7-1
clone_size: NA
d_call: TRBD1
j_call: TRBJ1-5

cdr3_nt: TGTGCCAGCAGTGAAGCTGGCGGGAGGGTCCAGCCCCAGCATTTT
cdr3_aa: CASSEAGGRVQPQHF
v_call: TRBV6-1
clone_size: few
d_call: NA
j_call: TRBJ1-5

cdr3_nt: TGTGCCAGCAGCCCTCACCCCTCAGGGATCGAGACCCAGTACTTC
cdr3_aa: CASSPHPSGIETQYF
v_call: TRBV7-6
clone_size: NA
d_call: NA
j_call: TRBJ2-5

cdr3_nt: TGTGCCAGCAGCTCGCTGGGGGGCCAAGAGACCCAGTACTTC
cdr3_aa: CASSSLGGQETQYF
v_call: TRBV7-8
clone_size: few
d_call: NA
j_call: TRBJ2-5

cdr3_nt: TGCGCCAGCAGCTGGGGGACTAGCGGGGGCCCCACAGATACGCAGTATTTT
cdr3_aa: CASSWGTSGGPTDTQYF
v_call: TRBV5-1
clone_size: NA
d_call: TRBD2
j_call: TRBJ2-3

cdr3_nt: TGCGCCAGCAGCTGGGGACTAGTCCCGGATACGCAGTATTTT
cdr3_aa: CASSWGLVPDTQYF
v_call: TRBV5-1
clone_size: NA
d_call: TRBD2
j_call: TRBJ2-3

cdr3_nt: TGTGCCAGCAGCCAAGTAGGGACAGGGCTACACACAGATACGCAGTATTTT
cdr3_aa: CASSQVGTGLHTDTQYF
v_call: TRBV14
clone_size: NA
d_call: TRBD1
j_call: TRBJ2-3

cdr3_nt: TGTGCCAGCAGTGACTCAGGAGGGGGCTATGGCTACACCTTC
cdr3_aa: CASSDSGGGYGYTF
v_call: TRBV6-4
clone_size: NA
d_call: NA
j_call: TRBJ1-2

cdr3_nt: TGTGCCAGCAGCTCTCCACGGCCCCGGGACGGAAAGCGGGGGAACTCCTACGAGCAGTACTTC
cdr3_aa: CASSSPRPRDGKRGNSYEQYF
v_call: TRBV7-8
clone_size: many
d_call: TRBD2
j_call: TRBJ2-7

cdr3_nt: TGCAGCGTAGAAGACGGCTACAATGAGCAGTTCTTC
cdr3_aa: CSVEDGYNEQFF
v_call: TRBV29-1
clone_size: NA
d_call: NA
j_call: TRBJ2-1

cdr3_nt: TGCGCCAGCAGCCAAGTGATCGGGAAGCCCCAGCATTTT
cdr3_aa: CASSQVIGKPQHF
v_call: TRBV4-1
clone_size: medium-sized
d_call: NA
j_call: TRBJ1-5